Listed below are T cell receptor beta chains from one sample, sequenced in a study of T cell responses to AZD1222 COVID-19 vaccine. Only in-frame clones appear in the TCRdb table, and some are missing; sequencing was by immunoSEQ multiplex PCR. Of some 190,000 clones in the sample, about 93% are singletons; the top ten hold around 1.9%. The sample in question was peripheral blood, obtained 28 days after the second AZD1222 dose. All receptors come from an adult who received the AZD1222 COVID-19 vaccine. Each CDR3 is given with its conserved first and last residue. The D gene is left open where the match is weak. The listing skips clone size in some rows; elsewhere it reads once, few, many or a size class.

TRBV4-2	NA	TRBJ1-6	NA	TGTGCCAGCAGCCAAGATCTGAATAAGGGACGGCTTTCCTCCTATAATTCACCCCTCCACTTT	CASSQDLNKGRLSSYNSPLHF
TRBV27	NA	TRBJ2-3	NA	TGTGCCAGCATCTCGGCGGGAAGGGGGAGTAGTACGCAGTATTTT	CASISAGRGSSTQYF
TRBV27	NA	TRBJ2-7	NA	TGTGCCAGCAGTTTACATCAGGGATCTACCTACGAGCAGTACTTC	CASSLHQGSTYEQYF
TRBV4-3	NA	TRBJ1-6	NA	TGCGCCAGCAGCCAAGACATGGAAGGACGACCGAGCTCCTATAATTCACCCCTCCACTTT	CASSQDMEGRPSSYNSPLHF
TRBV11-2	NA	TRBJ2-1	NA	TGTGCCAGCAGCCCGGACCCGCACAATGAGCAGTTCTTC	CASSPDPHNEQFF
TRBV7-9	NA	TRBJ1-2	TRBD1	TGTGCCAGCAGCTTAGCAGGGGGCGGCTATGGCTACACCTTC	CASSLAGGGYGYTF
TRBV2	NA	TRBJ1-1	TRBD1	TGTGCCAGCAGTTGGACAGGGATGTCGGACACTGAAGCTTTCTTT	CASSWTGMSDTEAFF
TRBV30	NA	TRBJ1-5	NA	TGTGCCTGGAGTGGGGGGGATACATCTAGCAATCAGCCCCAGCATTTT	CAWSGGDTSSNQPQHF
TRBV2	NA	TRBJ2-2	NA	TGTGCCAGCTTTAGGAAGACGACGAACACCGGGGAGCTGTTTTTT	CASFRKTTNTGELFF
TRBV29-1	NA	TRBJ1-3	TRBD1	TGCAGCGCCGAAACAGGGGGCTACTCTGGAAACACCATATATTTT	CSAETGGYSGNTIYF
TRBV7-9	NA	TRBJ1-4	NA	TGTGCCAGCAGCTTATACAGGGAGGCTAATGAAAAACTGTTTTTT	CASSLYREANEKLFF
TRBV7-9	once	TRBJ1-4	NA	TGTGCCAGCAGCATGGTAGGGGACGATGAAAAACTGTTTTTT	CASSMVGDDEKLFF
TRBV7-9	NA	TRBJ2-2	TRBD1	TGTGCCAGCAGCTTGACAGGGGACGGGGAGCTGTTTTTT	CASSLTGDGELFF
TRBV19	NA	TRBJ2-1	TRBD1	TGTGCCAGTACCACTACGGGGACAGCGGTAACCTACAATGAGCAGTTCTTC	CASTTTGTAVTYNEQFF
TRBV30	NA	TRBJ1-5	TRBD1	TGTGCCTGGAGTGGGGGGACAGGGGCTAATCAGCCCCAGCATTTT	CAWSGGTGANQPQHF
TRBV4-1	NA	TRBJ2-7	NA	TGCGCCAGCAGCCACCAACCCGGACTTGCCTACTCCTACGAGCAGTACTTC	CASSHQPGLAYSYEQYF
TRBV6-5	NA	TRBJ2-5	TRBD1	TGTGCCAGCAGTTCACAGACAGGGTCCCTCGTAGAGACCCAGTACTTC	CASSSQTGSLVETQYF
TRBV11-3	NA	TRBJ2-1	TRBD1	TGTGCCAGCAGCTCCCAGGGGGCTAAACAAGATGAGCAGTTCTTC	CASSSQGAKQDEQFF
TRBV14	NA	TRBJ1-3	NA	TGTGCCAGCAGCCCTGATGGGTGGAGTTGGTCTGGAAACACCATATATTTT	CASSPDGWSWSGNTIYF
TRBV12-3/TRBV12-4	NA	TRBJ1-5	NA	TGTGCCAGCAGTTTAAAGGGCGATCAGCCCCAGCATTTT	CASSLKGDQPQHF
TRBV6-5	NA	TRBJ1-6	TRBD1	TGTGCCAGCAGTTACTCGACAGGGAATAATTCACCCCTCCACTTT	CASSYSTGNNSPLHF
TRBV6-1	NA	TRBJ1-2	NA	TGTGCCAGCAGTGAGGCACTCTGGAGTAAGCGCAACTATGGCTACACCTTC	CASSEALWSKRNYGYTF
TRBV5-4	NA	TRBJ2-5	TRBD1	TGTGCCAGCAGTCGGACAGGGCCCCAAGAGACCCAGTACTTC	CASSRTGPQETQYF
TRBV11-3	few	TRBJ2-7	NA	TGTGCCAGCAGCTTAGACGGGAATCGTTACGAGCAGTACTTC	CASSLDGNRYEQYF
TRBV2	NA	TRBJ2-1	NA	TGTGCCAGCAGCTCGGGCCCCCCGGGGTACGCTGAGCAGTTCTTC	CASSSGPPGYAEQFF
TRBV21-1	NA	TRBJ2-2	NA	TGTGCCAGCAGCAAAGCAACGGGGGACACTAACACCGGGGAGCTGTTTTTT	CASSKATGDTNTGELFF
TRBV7-3	NA	TRBJ1-1	TRBD1	TGTGCCAGCAGGGGGACAGGGAGGAACACTGAAGCTTTCTTT	CASRGTGRNTEAFF